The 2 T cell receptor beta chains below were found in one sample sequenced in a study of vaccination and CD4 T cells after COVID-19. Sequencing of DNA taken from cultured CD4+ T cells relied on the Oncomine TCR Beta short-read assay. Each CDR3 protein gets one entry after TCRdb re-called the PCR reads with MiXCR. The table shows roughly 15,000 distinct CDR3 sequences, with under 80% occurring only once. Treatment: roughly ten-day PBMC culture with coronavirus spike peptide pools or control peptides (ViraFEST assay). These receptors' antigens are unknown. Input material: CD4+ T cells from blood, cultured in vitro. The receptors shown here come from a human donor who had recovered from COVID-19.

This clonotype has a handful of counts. The DNA for the CDR3 is TGTGCCTGGAGTGGACAGGAGAATCAGCCCCAGCATTTT. Protein: CAWSGQENQPQHF. The gene calls are TRBV30 and TRBJ1-5; tentative D call: TRBD1 (6 bases). There are 13 residues in the CDR3. Trimming removed 1 base at V and 4 bases at J, with 8 bases between. The V gene's germline CDR1 is GTSNPN and CDR2 SVGIG (reference sequence). The full variable domain, completed using reference TRBV30 and TRBJ1-5, is SQTIHQWPATLVQPVGSPLSLECTVEGTSNPNLYWYRQAAGRGLQLLFYSVGIGQISSEVPQNLSASRPQDRQFILSSKKLLLSDSGFYLCAWSGQENQPQHFGDGTRLSIL.

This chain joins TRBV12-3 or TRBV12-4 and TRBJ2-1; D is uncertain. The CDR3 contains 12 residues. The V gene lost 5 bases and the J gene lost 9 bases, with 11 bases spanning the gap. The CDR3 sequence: CASSRFRPEQFF. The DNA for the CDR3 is TGTGCCAGCAGTCGTTTCCGCCCTGAGCAGTTCTTC.